These 10 T cell receptor beta chains were all obtained from the same sample, sequenced in a study of T cells in Graves' hyperthyroidism and ophthalmopathy. Amplified TCR beta CDR3 regions derived from RNA transcripts. The HTBI primer set served for first-round RT-PCR of the TCR CDR3. In TCRdb, the multiplex PCR reads were re-called with MiXCR into one record per CDR3 protein. The sample lists some 600,000 distinct CDR3 sequences, approximately 15% occurring once. Sequencing was done on a sample of blood. The receptor source for this set is a woman aged 30 to 39 with Graves' hyperthyroidism that later progressed to Graves' ophthalmopathy.

This clonotype was recorded many times. V and J are TRBV11-2 and TRBJ1-4, with 9 bases that match TRBD1. Germline V gives CDR1 SGHAT, CDR2 FQNNGV. The V and J ends lost 5 bases and 6 bases, in that order; junction bases with no gene match: 4. The CDR3 is 14 amino acids. In DNA, the CDR3 is TGTGCCAGCAGCCCAGGACAGGGGTATGAAAAACTGTTTTTT. Amino acid sequence: CASSPGQGYEKLFF.

In its sample, this clonotype was seen many times. The chain recombines TRBV2 with TRBJ2-5; D possibly corresponds to TRBD1 (5 bases). Trimming removed 4 bases at V and 5 bases at J, with 14 bases between. CDR3 length equals 14 residues. The germline V gene has CDR1 SNHLY and CDR2 FYNNEI. The CDR3 here is CASSADSVRETQYF. The DNA of the CDR3 is TGTGCCAGCAGTGCAGACAGCGTTCGGGAGACCCAGTACTTC.

The chain recombines TRBV4-1 with TRBJ1-6; no clear D gene. The ends were cut back, 4 bases at V and 7 bases at J, with 17 bases in the middle. Germline V gene data show CDR1 as MGHRA and CDR2 as YSYEKL. This CDR3 has 16 residues. The CDR3 reads CASSLSLAGSNSPLHF. CDR3 nucleotide sequence: TGCGCCAGCAGCCTATCTCTCGCCGGATCGAATTCACCCCTCCACTTT.

This clonotype has a count of ten or more. The chain joins TRBV11-2 to TRBJ2-2, with TRBD2 identical over 8 bases. Per the germline V gene, CDR1 is SGHAT and CDR2 is FQNNGV. V was pared by 8 bases and J by 0 bases, with 5 bases of the junction left unmatched. The CDR3 spans 15 residues. CDR3 sequence: CASLSSGSNTGELFF. DNA of the CDR3: TGTGCCAGCCTATCTAGCGGGTCGAACACCGGGGAGCTGTTTTTT.

This clonotype was found a few times. This chain connects TRBV7-9 to TRBJ2-3, with D possibly being TRBD2 (7 bases). Trimming took 6 bases from V and 2 from J, leaving 21 bases between them. The germline gives CDR1 SEHNR, CDR2 FQNEAQ (reference sequence). The CDR3 has 17 amino acids. CDR3 sequence (DNA): TGTGCCAGCAGTGTAGGAGGGGGGAGGGCCCCCACAGATACGCAGTATTTT. Residues: CASSVGGGRAPTDTQYF.

The chain employs TRBV4-3 and TRBJ2-7, with a tentative D call TRBD1 (6 bases). This CDR3 is built from 15 residues. The germline V gene has CDR1 LGHNA and CDR2 YSLEER. Trimming stripped 2 bases from V and 0 bases from J, with 11 bases between. The DNA of the CDR3 is TGCGCCAGCAGCCAATCCCGACAGGACTCCTACGAGCAGTACTTC. It is translated as CASSQSRQDSYEQYF.

This clonotype was seen a few times. The rearrangement joins TRBV9 to TRBJ2-7, with TRBD2 matching 7 bases. This CDR3 spans 14 amino acids. Germline CDR1 SGDLS, CDR2 YYNGEE. V was pared by 4 bases and J by 6 bases, with 10 bases of the junction left unmatched. The CDR3 region is CASSLGLGGGEQYF. CDR3 nucleotide sequence: TGTGCCAGCAGCCTAGGACTAGGTGGCGGCGAGCAGTACTTC.

The chain recombines TRBV15 with TRBJ1-4, with D tentatively TRBD1 (5 bases). The V end was cut by 10 bases, the J end by 6 bases, with 15 bases between. The CDR3 has 13 amino acids. Germline V gene data show CDR1 as LNHNV and CDR2 as YYDKDF (reference sequence). The CDR3 sequence is CAIRRGADEKLFF. The CDR3 nucleotides are TGTGCCATCAGGCGCGGGGCCGATGAAAAACTGTTTTTT.

This clonotype showed up many times. The V gene is TRBV6-1, the J gene TRBJ2-7, with D possibly being TRBD1 (5 bases). Germline V CDR1 and CDR2: MNHNS, SASEGT. The CDR3 totals 15 residues. Trimming took 5 bases from V and 0 from J, leaving 14 bases between them. The CDR3 DNA follows: TGTGCCAGCAGTCAATTAAGGGGTTCCTCCTACGAGCAGTACTTC. Translated, it gives CASSQLRGSSYEQYF.

This clonotype was found once. A read error may be the cause here, since a much bigger clone is one base away. The rearrangement joins TRBV11-1 to TRBJ2-2; D is uncertain. The CDR3 loop spans 15 amino acids. Germline V CDR1 and CDR2: SGHAT, FQDESV (reference sequence). As DNA, the CDR3 is TGTGCCAGCAGCTTAAGGAGAGTGAACACCTGGGAGCTGTTTTTT. Its translation: CASSLRRVNTWELFF.